The 17 T cell receptor beta chains listed next were all sequenced from one sample in a study of shared clonotypes between healthy human individuals. Cells designated naive CD8 were CD45RO-negative and were positively selected for CCR7, with terminally differentiated effector memory CD45RA+ cells excluded. The protocol was immunoSEQ multiplex PCR, while the TCRdb copy is restricted to in-frame clones and leaves out a portion. The table records millions of clones, less than 95% of them present only once. Input material: naive CD8+ T cells sorted from blood. The receptors were gathered from a man aged 18 to 29 in good health.

The chain carries TRBV5-6 and TRBJ2-2; 9 bases map to TRBD2. CDR3 length equals 15 residues. J was trimmed by 7 bases and V by 4 bases; bases with no gene match: 8. Germline CDR1 reads SGHDT; CDR2 reads YYEEEE. In DNA, the CDR3 is TGTGCCAGCAGCCCGACTAGCGGCCCCCTCGGGGAGCTGTTTTTT. It is translated as CASSPTSGPLGELFF.

This clone appeared a single time. This chain connects TRBV12-1 to TRBJ2-3; the listed D gene, TRBD2, was not tested against the DNA. TRBV12-1 is a documented pseudogene. This CDR3 region has 16 residues. CDR3 protein: CASSFGLAGNTDTQYF. The DNA of the CDR3 is TGTGCCAGCAGCTTTGGGCTAGCGGGAAACACAGATACGCAGTATTTT.

On this clone: Additional DNA sequences in this sample encode the identical CDR3. The chain links TRBV5-6 to TRBJ2-7; D is ambiguous. Trimming removed 3 bases at V and 0 bases at J, with 4 bases between. This CDR3 is 12 amino acids long. Germline CDR1 SGHDT, CDR2 YYEEEE. In nucleotides, the CDR3 is TGTGCCAGCAGCTCATCCTCCTACGAGCAGTACTTC. It translates to CASSSSSYEQYF.

With respect to this clone: The same CDR3 is also encoded by other DNA sequences in this sample. V usage is TRBV27 and J usage is TRBJ2-6; D unclear. V was trimmed by 0 bases and J by 2 bases, leaving 2 bases between them. The CDR3 runs to 14 residues. Germline V CDR1 and CDR2: MNHEY, SMNVEV (reference sequence). This chain's CDR3 is CASSLSPGANVLTF. For the CDR3, the DNA is TGTGCCAGCAGTTTATCACCTGGGGCCAACGTCCTGACTTTC.

The rearrangement links TRBV5-3 to TRBJ1-5; unclear D gene. TRBV5-3 is known as an ORF, though its function is uncertain. There are 11 residues in the CDR3. Trimming stripped 4 bases from V and 9 bases from J, with 8 bases between. This CDR3 reads CARSPIGPQHF. The CDR3 DNA follows: TGTGCCAGAAGCCCGATTGGGCCCCAGCATTTT.

The chain combines TRBV19 with TRBJ2-3, with D unclear. The CDR3 is 14 residues long. V was pared by 3 bases and J by 4 bases, with 11 bases between. In germline, CDR1 is LNHDA, CDR2 SQIVND (reference sequence). This CDR3 is CASSIVGLADTQYF. The CDR3, as DNA: TGTGCCAGTAGTATTGTCGGGCTCGCAGATACGCAGTATTTT.

The CDR3 sequence is CASSSHGQTGELFF. In nucleotides, the CDR3 is TGTGCCAGCAGCTCACACGGGCAGACCGGGGAGCTGTTTTTT. The rearrangement uses TRBV11-2 and TRBJ2-2; D call uncertain. Per germline, CDR1 SGHAT and CDR2 FQNNGV. Between the trimmed V and J ends, which lost 4 bases and 5 bases, there was a span of 11 bases. This CDR3 has 14 residues.

This clone was counted between two and nine times. The chain employs TRBV7-9 and TRBJ1-5; D unclear. Germline V CDR1 and CDR2: SEHNR, FQNEAQ (reference sequence). Trimming left V 1 base short and J 1 base short, with 11 bases between. CDR3 size: 16 residues. CDR3 loop: CASSLGASGSNQPQHF. The CDR3 coding sequence is TGTGCCAGCAGCTTAGGGGCCTCAGGAAGCAATCAGCCCCAGCATTTT.

The V call is TRBV13, the J call TRBJ1-1; 11 bases are a match to TRBD1. V dropped 5 bases and J dropped 1; count of bases not matched to a gene: 3. The CDR3 is 15 amino acids. Germline V gene sequence: CDR1 PRHDT, CDR2 FYEKMQ (reference sequence). CDR3 residues: CASSHGTGGNTEAFF. Written as DNA, the CDR3 is TGTGCCAGCAGCCACGGGACAGGGGGGAACACTGAAGCTTTCTTT.

The chain has TRBV7-2 and TRBJ2-1; the D gene could be TRBD1 or TRBD2 (5 bases each). V lost 5 bases and J lost 5, with 16 bases in between. The CDR3 is 15 amino acids. The germline V gene has CDR1 SGHTA and CDR2 FQGNSA. The CDR3 spells CASSPLAGTHNEQFF. CDR3 nucleotides: TGTGCCAGCAGCCCCCTAGCAGGGACCCACAATGAGCAGTTCTTC.

The V gene is TRBV30, the J gene TRBJ1-5; 10 bases line up with TRBD1. This CDR3 contains 15 residues. In germline, CDR1 is GTSNPN, CDR2 SVGIG (reference sequence). V lost 3 bases, J lost 6 bases, and 8 bases stayed unmatched. CDR3 amino acids: CAWSLTGTGAQPQHF. The CDR3 nucleotides are TGTGCCTGGAGCTTAACCGGGACAGGGGCTCAGCCCCAGCATTTT.

This sequence joins TRBV6-1 and TRBJ2-1; 11 bases map to TRBD1. The germline gives CDR1 MNHNS, CDR2 SASEGT. The CDR3 length is 16 residues. The V gene end was trimmed by 3 bases and the J gene end by 1 base; junction bases not matched to a gene: 2. This CDR3 reads CASSDWDRGSYNEQFF. The DNA for the CDR3 is TGTGCCAGCAGTGACTGGGACAGGGGGTCCTACAATGAGCAGTTCTTC.

This chain connects TRBV5-6 to TRBJ2-3, with D possibly being TRBD2 (5 bases). The CDR3 covers 13 residues. With 6 bases removed from V and 13 bases from J, the gap between germline ends came to 21 bases. Germline loops: CDR1 SGHDT, CDR2 YYEEEE. CDR3 loop: CASTLGVGHQEYF. CDR3 DNA: TGTGCCAGCACCCTCGGGGTAGGGCACCAGGAGTATTTT.

With respect to this clone: Other nucleotide sequences in the sample specify the same CDR3. The V and J genes are TRBV13 and TRBJ1-1, with a tentative D call TRBD1 (6 bases). This CDR3 comprises 14 residues. V shed 5 bases and J shed 1 base, with 11 bases lying between them. Per the germline V gene, CDR1 is PRHDT and CDR2 is FYEKMQ (reference sequence). The CDR3 DNA reads as TGTGCCAGCAGCCCTCGGACAGAGAACACTGAAGCTTTCTTT. It translates to CASSPRTENTEAFF.

The chain joins TRBV7-6 to TRBJ1-3, with D possibly matching TRBD1 (6 bases). This CDR3 is built from 15 residues. The germline CDR1 and CDR2 sequences are SGHVS and FNYEAQ. V lost 5 bases and J 4 bases, leaving 15 bases between the germline ends. The CDR3 DNA is TGTGCCAGCAGCCGGGGGCGGGGAGCCGGAAACACCATATATTTT. Translating gives CASSRGRGAGNTIYF.

V gene TRBV4-1 combines with J gene TRBJ1-3, with D maybe TRBD1 (6 bases). Germline-derived CDR1 and CDR2 are MGHRA and YSYEKL. This CDR3 region has 15 residues. The V gene lost 3 bases and the J gene lost 2 bases, with 11 bases spanning the gap. In DNA, the CDR3 is TGCGCCAGCAGCCATTCACAGGGCGCTGGAAACACCATATATTTT. Its protein is CASSHSQGAGNTIYF.

This chain uses TRBV30 with TRBJ2-3; D is perhaps TRBD2 (6 bases). V was pared by 1 base and J by 4 bases, with 15 bases between. Germline V lookup: CDR1 GTSNPN, CDR2 SVGIG (reference sequence). CDR3 length equals 15 residues. The CDR3 DNA follows: TGTGCCTGGAGTGGGTGGGGGGAAGGAGCAGATACGCAGTATTTT. Translation: CAWSGWGEGADTQYF.